This entry concerns a single T cell receptor beta chain. Its antigen is not identified. Unique molecular identifiers were built into the TCRbeta library. TCRdb independently ran MiXCR on the PCR reads; one entry per CDR3 protein. The profile covers 700,000 to 950,000 distinct CDR3 sequences, with 16% appearing a single time and roughly 5% taken by the ten largest. This record comes from a study of T-cell reconstitution after alpha-beta-depleted transplantation in children. Study observations and caveats: In patients about two months after transplant, alpha-beta T cells reportedly arose from several hundred expanded graft clones. The main origin of T-cell counts and diversity one year after transplant was newly produced T cells.

V was trimmed by 3 bases and J by 6 bases, leaving 15 bases between them. Germline CDR1 reads MGHRA; CDR2 reads YSYEKL. The CDR3 spans 14 residues. This receptor was identified in a male patient between 5 and 17 years old who had a stem cell transplant for acute lymphoblastic leukemia, so the T cells may come from the graft donor. The specimen comprised PBMCs, mostly from graft donor cells, sampled 360 days after TCRalphabeta/CD19-depleted stem cell transplant. The V call is TRBV4-1, the J call TRBJ2-7, with D perhaps TRBD1 or TRBD2 (5 bases each). The CDR3, as DNA: TGCGCCAGCAGCCAGCCCTCAGGGACGGGCGAGCAGTACTTC. Protein product: CASSQPSGTGEQYF.